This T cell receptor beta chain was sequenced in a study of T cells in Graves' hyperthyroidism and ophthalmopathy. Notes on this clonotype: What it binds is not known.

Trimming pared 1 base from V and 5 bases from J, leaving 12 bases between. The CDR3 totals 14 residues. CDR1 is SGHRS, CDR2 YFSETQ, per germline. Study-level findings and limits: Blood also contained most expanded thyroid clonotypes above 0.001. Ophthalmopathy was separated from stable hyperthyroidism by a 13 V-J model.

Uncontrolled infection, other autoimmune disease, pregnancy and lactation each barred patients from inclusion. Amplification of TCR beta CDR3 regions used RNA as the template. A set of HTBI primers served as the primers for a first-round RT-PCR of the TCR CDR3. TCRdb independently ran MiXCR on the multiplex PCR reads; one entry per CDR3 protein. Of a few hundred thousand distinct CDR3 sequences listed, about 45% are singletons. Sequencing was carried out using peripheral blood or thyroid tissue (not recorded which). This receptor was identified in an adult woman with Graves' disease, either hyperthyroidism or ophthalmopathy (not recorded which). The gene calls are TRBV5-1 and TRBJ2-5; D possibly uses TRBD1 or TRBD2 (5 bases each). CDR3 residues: CASSLLRGQETQYF. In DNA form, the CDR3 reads TGCGCCAGCAGCTTGTTGAGGGGCCAGGAGACCCAGTACTTC.